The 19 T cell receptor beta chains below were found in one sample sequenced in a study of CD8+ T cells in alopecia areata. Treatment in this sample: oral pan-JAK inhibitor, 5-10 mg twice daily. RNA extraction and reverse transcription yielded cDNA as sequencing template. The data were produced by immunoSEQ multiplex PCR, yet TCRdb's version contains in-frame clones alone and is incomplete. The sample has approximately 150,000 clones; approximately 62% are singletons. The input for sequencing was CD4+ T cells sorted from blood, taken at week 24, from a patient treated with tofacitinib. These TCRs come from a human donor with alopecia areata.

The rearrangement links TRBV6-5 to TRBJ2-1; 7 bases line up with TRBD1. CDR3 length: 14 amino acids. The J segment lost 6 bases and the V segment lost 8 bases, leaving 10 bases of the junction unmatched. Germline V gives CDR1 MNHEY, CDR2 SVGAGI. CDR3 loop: CASSLLGGSNEQFF. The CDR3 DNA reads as TGTGCCAGCTCCCTGTTAGGGGGCTCCAATGAGCAGTTCTTC.

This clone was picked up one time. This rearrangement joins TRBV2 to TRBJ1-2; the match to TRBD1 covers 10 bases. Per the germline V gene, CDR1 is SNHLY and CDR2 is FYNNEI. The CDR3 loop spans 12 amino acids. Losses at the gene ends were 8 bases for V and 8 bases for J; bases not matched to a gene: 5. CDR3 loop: CASGTGAGGYTF. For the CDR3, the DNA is TGTGCCAGCGGGACAGGGGCGGGCGGCTACACCTTC. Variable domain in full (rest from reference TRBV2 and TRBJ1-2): EPEVTQTPSHQVTQMGQEVILRCVPISNHLYFYWYRQILGQKVEFLVSFYNNEISEKSEIFDDQFSVERPDGSNFTLKIRSTKLEDSAMYFCASGTGAGGYTFGSGTRLTVV.

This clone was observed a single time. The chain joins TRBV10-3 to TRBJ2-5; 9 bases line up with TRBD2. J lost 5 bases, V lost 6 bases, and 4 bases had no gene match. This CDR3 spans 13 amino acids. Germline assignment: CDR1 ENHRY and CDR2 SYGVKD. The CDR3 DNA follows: TGTGCCATCAGGGGGACTAGCTGGGAGACCCAGTACTTC. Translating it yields CAIRGTSWETQYF.

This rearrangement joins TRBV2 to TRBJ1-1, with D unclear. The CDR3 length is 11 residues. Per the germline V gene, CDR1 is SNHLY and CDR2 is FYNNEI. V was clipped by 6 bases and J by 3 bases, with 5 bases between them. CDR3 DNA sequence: TGTGCCAGCAGGGAGTACACTGAAGCTTTCTTT. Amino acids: CASREYTEAFF.

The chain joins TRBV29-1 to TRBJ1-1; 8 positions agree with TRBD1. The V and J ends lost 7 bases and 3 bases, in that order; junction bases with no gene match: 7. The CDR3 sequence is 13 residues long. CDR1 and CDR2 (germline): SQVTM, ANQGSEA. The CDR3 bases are TGCAGCGCCCGAACAGGGGGGGACACTGAAGCTTTCTTT. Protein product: CSARTGGDTEAFF.

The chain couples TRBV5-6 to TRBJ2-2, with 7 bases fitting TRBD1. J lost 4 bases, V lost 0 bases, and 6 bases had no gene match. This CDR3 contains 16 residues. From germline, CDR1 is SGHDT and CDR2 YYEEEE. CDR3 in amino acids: CASSLGQGQGTGELFF. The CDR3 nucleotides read TGTGCCAGCAGCTTGGGACAGGGCCAGGGCACCGGGGAGCTGTTTTTT.

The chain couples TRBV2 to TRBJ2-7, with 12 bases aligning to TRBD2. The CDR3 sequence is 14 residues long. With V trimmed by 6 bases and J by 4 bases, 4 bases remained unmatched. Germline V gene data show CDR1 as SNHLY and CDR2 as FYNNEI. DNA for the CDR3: TGTGCCAGCAGCTTAACTAGCGGGGGGTACGAGCAGTACTTC. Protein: CASSLTSGGYEQYF.

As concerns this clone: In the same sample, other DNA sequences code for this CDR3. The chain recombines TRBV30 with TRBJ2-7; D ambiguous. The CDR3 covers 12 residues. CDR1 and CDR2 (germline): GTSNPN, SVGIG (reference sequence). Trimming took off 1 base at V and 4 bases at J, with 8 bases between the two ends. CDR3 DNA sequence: TGTGCCTGGAGTGGTGGATCGTACGAGCAGTACTTC. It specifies CAWSGGSYEQYF.

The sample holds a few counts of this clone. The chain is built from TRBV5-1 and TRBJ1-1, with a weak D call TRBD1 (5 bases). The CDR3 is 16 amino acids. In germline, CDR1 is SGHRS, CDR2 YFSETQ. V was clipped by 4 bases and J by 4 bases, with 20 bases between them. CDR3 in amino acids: CASSDDVRSGGTEAFF. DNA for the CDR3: TGCGCCAGCAGCGATGACGTGAGATCGGGGGGCACTGAAGCTTTCTTT.

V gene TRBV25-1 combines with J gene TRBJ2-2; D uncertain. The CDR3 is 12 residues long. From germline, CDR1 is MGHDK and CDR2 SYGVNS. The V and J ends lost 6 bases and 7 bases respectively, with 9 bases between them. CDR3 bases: TGTGCCAGCAGCGGGTTTGGCGGGGAGCTGTTTTTT. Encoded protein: CASSGFGGELFF.

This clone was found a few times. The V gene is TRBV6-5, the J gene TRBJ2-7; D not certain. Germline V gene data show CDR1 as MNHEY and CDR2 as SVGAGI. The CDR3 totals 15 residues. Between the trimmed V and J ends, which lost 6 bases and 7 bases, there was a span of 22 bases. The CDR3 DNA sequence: TGTGCCAGCAGCCCGCGGACCCGGATCGGTAGAGAGCAGTACTTC. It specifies CASSPRTRIGREQYF.

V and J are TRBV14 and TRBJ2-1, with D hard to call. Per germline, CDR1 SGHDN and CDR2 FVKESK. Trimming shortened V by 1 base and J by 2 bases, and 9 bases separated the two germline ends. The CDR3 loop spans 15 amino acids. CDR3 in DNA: TGTGCCAGCAGCCAAGTTGAGGATACCTACAATGAGCAGTTCTTC. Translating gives CASSQVEDTYNEQFF.

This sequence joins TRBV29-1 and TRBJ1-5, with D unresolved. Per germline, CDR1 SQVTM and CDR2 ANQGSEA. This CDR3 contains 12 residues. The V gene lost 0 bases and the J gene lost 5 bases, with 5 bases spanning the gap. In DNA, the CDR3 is TGCAGCGTTGAAGAAGGAGATCAGCCCCAGCATTTT. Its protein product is CSVEEGDQPQHF.

CDR3 sequence: CASSYYEQYF. CDR3 nucleotides: TGTGCCAGCAGCTACTACGAGCAGTACTTC. The chain uses TRBV6-1 and TRBJ2-7, with D unresolved. The CDR3 is 10 residues long. CDR1 is MNHNS, CDR2 SASEGT, per germline. V lost 6 bases, J lost 3 bases, and 3 bases lay in between.

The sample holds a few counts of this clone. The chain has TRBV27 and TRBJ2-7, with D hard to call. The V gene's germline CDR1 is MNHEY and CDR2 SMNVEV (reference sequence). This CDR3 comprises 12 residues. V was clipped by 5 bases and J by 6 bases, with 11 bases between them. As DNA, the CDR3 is TGTGCCAGCAGTCCCCCGACCGGCGAGCAGTACTTC. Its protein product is CASSPPTGEQYF.

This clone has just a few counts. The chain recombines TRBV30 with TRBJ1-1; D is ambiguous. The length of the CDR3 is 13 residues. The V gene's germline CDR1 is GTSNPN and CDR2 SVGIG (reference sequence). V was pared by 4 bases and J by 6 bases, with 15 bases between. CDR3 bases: TGTGCCTGGATTCCAACCGGCCGTTCTGAAGCTTTCTTT. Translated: CAWIPTGRSEAFF.

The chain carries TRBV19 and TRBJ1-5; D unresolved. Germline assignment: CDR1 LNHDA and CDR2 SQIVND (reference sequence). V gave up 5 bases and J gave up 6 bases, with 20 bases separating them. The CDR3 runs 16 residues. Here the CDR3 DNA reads TGTGCCAGTAGTTTATACGGGAATGGGTTTCTTCAGCCCCAGCATTTT. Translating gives CASSLYGNGFLQPQHF.

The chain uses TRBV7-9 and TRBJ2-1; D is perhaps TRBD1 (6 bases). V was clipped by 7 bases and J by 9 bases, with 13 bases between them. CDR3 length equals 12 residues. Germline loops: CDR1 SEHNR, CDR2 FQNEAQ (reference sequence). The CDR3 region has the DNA TGTGCCAGCAACTCAAGAGGGGGTGAGCAGTTCTTC. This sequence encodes CASNSRGGEQFF. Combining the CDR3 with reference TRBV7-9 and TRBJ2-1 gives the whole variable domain DTGVSQNPRHKITKRGQNVTFRCDPISEHNRLYWYRQTLGQGPEFLTYFQNEAQLEKSRLLSDRFSAERPKGSFSTLEIQRTEQGDSAMYLCASNSRGGEQFFGPGTRLTVL.

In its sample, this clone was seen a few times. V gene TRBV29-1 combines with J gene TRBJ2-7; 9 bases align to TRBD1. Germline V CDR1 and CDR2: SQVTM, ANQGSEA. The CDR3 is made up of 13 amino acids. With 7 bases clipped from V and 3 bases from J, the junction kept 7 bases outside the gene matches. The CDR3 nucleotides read TGCAGCGCCGCAGGACAGGGGATCTACGAGCAGTACTTC. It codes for CSAAGQGIYEQYF.